This T cell receptor beta chain stems from a study of control samples from healthy donors and cancer patients. Germline-derived CDR1 and CDR2 are SGHNT and YYREEE (reference sequence). The V end lost 2 bases, the J end lost 3 bases, and 6 bases lay between the germline ends. The CDR3 has 12 residues. Clones were read by immunoSEQ multiplex PCR, and TCRdb kept only the in-frame ones, dropping some. The sample has some 120,000 clones, about 93% seen once. V gene TRBV5-4 combines with J gene TRBJ2-7; D unresolved. The sequencing sample was made of blood. This clonotype was obtained from a man aged 25 to 40 in good health. DNA for the CDR3: TGTGCCAGCAGCTTTGACGACTACGAGCAGTACTTC. Protein: CASSFDDYEQYF. The full variable domain, its missing parts supplied by reference TRBV5-4 and TRBJ2-7, is ETGVTQSPTHLIKTRGQQVTLRCSSQSGHNTVSWYQQALGQGPQFIFQYYREEENGRGNFPPRFSGLQFPNYSSELNVNALELDDSALYLCASSFDDYEQYFGPGTRLTVT.